This T cell receptor beta chain came from a study of cytomegalovirus exposure and HLA in healthy donors. On the study more broadly: Early released data had 80 million or so unique TCRs, all coming from HLA-typed donors. Findings of the study overall: A later analysis linked 15,000 to 20,000 TCR beta sequences to HLA alleles at 0.05 false discovery rate.

It was with 60 Vbeta and 13 Jbeta primers that the PCR ran. Original methodology: Later analysis identified tens of millions of unique TCR beta chains, 9 million to 13 million shared. Method: immunoSEQ multiplex PCR; TCRdb's copy keeps in-frame clones and lacks some. Clonal size and the V and J genes are those of that table, whereas D and trimming came from the DNA. This table has over 150,000 clones, 60% to 75% appearing once. Concerning this clone: Its antigen is currently unknown.

V was trimmed by 7 bases and J by 0 bases, leaving 6 bases between them. The CDR3 loop spans 11 amino acids. Germline values: CDR1 SQVTM, CDR2 ANQGSEA. V gene TRBV29-1 combines with J gene TRBJ1-2; D is ambiguous. This clonotype was obtained from a woman aged 45-65 years in good health and CMV-seropositive. The source material was PBMCs. In DNA, the CDR3 is TGCAGCGCATCAGCTAACTATGGCTACACCTTC. Its translation is CSASANYGYTF.